This T cell receptor (beta chain) was sequenced during a study of blood T cell repertoires in COVID-19. For the study at large: The samples span acute and convalescent COVID-19 from the United States, Italy and Spain. In each case, the material was cDNA or gDNA derived from T cells, B-cell-depleted T cells, or PBMCs.

Clones were read by immunoSEQ multiplex PCR, and TCRdb kept only the in-frame ones, dropping some. The sample includes 43,000 or so clones, approximately 80% of them seen just once. From germline, CDR1 is SGHAT and CDR2 FQNNGV. The CDR3 sequence is 17 residues long. V was clipped by 5 bases and J by 3 bases; unmatched bases: 10. This sequence joins TRBV11-2 and TRBJ2-2; 9 nucleotides agree with TRBD1. The TCR was taken from a woman aged 55-70 years with acute or convalescent COVID-19. Sequenced sample: peripheral blood. The CDR3 DNA reads as TGTGCCAGCAGCCCGAACCGCCGACAGGGGGACACCGGGGAGCTGTTTTTT. Its translation is CASSPNRRQGDTGELFF.